The 2 T cell receptor beta chains given below trace back to one sample, sequenced in a study of blood T cell repertoires in COVID-19. Measured with immunoSEQ multiplex PCR; TCRdb has only the in-frame clones, and not every one. Of 150,000 to 200,000 clones in the sample, 70% to 90% are singletons; the top ten hold 8% to 10%. Input material: peripheral blood. These receptor sequences come from a man in his fifties or sixties with acute or convalescent COVID-19.

The rearrangement uses TRBV28 and TRBJ2-7; 8 bases are a match to TRBD1. This CDR3 spans 18 amino acids. CDR1 is MDHEN, CDR2 SYDVKM, per germline. The V gene end was trimmed by 3 bases and the J gene end by 2 bases; junction bases not matched to a gene: 15. CDR3 region: CASSFVRRQGRWTYEQYF. CDR3 in DNA: TGTGCCAGCAGTTTCGTTCGGCGACAGGGGCGCTGGACCTACGAGCAGTACTTC.

This sequence joins TRBV13 and TRBJ2-4; 14 nucleotides align to TRBD2. CDR1 PRHDT and CDR2 FYEKMQ come from the germline V gene (reference sequence). CDR3 length: 16 amino acids. The V segment lost 5 bases and the J segment 4 bases; nucleotides outside the gene matches: 4. As DNA, the CDR3 is TGTGCCAGCAGCCCCCGACTAGCGGGAGGGAAAAACATTCAGTACTTC. Encoded protein: CASSPRLAGGKNIQYF.